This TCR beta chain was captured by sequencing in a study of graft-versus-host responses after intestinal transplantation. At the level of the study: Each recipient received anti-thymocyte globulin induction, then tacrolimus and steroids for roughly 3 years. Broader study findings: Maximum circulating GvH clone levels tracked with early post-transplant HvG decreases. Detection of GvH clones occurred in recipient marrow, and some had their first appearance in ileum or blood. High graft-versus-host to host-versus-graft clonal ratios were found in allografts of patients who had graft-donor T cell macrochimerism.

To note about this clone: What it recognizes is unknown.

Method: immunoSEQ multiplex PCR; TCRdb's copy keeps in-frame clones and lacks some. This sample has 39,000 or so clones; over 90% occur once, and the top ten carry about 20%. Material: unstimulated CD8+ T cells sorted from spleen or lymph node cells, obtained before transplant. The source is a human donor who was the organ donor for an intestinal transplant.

The CDR3 loop reads CAISEPDRGLNEQYF. As DNA, the CDR3 is TGTGCCATCAGTGAGCCGGACAGGGGGCTGAACGAGCAGTACTTC. The V and J genes are TRBV10-3 and TRBJ2-7; 11 bases line up with TRBD1. With 2 bases clipped from V and 5 bases from J, the junction kept 5 bases outside the gene matches. CDR1 is ENHRY and CDR2 is SYGVKD in the germline V gene. The CDR3 spans 15 residues.